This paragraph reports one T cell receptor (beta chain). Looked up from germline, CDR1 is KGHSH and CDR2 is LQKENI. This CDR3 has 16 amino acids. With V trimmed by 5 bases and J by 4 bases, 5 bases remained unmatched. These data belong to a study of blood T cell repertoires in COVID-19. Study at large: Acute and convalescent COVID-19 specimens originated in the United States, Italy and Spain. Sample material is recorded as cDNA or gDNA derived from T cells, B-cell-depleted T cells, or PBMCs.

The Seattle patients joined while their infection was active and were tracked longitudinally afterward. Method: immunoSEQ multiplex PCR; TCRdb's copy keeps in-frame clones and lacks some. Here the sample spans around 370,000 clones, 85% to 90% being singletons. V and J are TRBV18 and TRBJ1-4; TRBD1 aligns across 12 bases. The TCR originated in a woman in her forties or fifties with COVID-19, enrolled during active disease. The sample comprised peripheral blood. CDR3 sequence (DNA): TGTGCCAGCTCATCGGGACAGGGGGCGCTTAATGAAAAACTGTTTTTT. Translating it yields CASSSGQGALNEKLFF.